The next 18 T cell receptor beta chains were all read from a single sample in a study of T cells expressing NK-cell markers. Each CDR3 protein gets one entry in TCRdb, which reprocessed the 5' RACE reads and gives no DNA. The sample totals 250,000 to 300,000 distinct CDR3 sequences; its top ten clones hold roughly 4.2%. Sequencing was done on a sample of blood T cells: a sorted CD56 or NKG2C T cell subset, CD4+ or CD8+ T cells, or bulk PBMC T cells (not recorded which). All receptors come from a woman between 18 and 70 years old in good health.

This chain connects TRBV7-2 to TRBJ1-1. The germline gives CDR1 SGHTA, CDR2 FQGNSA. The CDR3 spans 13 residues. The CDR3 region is CAGLSDMRTEAFF.

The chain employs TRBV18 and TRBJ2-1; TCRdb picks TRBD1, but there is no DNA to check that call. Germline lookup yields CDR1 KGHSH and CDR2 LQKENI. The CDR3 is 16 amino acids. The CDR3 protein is CASSPWTGVNYNEQFF.

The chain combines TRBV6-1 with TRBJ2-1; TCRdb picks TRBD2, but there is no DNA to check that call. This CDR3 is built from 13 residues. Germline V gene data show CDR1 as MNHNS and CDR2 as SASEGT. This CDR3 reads CASSPPGYNEQFF.

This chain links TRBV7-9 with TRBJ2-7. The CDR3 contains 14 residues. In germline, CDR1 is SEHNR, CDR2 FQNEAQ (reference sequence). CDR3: CASRLSGSSYEQYF.

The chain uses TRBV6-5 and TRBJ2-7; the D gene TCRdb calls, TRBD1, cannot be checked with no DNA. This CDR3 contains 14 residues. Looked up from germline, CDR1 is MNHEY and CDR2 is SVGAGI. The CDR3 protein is CASSYSMSAYEQYF.

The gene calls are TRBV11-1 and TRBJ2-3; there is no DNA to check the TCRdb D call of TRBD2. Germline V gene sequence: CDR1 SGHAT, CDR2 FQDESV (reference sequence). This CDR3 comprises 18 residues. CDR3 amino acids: CASSQISRWRDHTDTQYF.

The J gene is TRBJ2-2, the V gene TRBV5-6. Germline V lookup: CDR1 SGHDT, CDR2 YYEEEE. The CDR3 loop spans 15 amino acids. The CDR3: CASSPMTRNTGELFF.

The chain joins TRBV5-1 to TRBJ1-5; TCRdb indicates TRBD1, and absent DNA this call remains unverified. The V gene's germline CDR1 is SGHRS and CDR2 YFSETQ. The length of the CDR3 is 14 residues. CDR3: CASSPTGPNQPQHF.

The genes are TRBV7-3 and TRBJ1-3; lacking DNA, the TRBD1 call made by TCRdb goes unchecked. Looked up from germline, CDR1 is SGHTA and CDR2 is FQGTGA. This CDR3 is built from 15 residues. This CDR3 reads CASSTTGGGGNTIYF.

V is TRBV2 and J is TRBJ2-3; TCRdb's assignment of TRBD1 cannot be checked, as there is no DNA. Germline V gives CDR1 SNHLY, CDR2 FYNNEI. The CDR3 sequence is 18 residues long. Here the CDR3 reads CASSEGASRTPSTDTQYF.

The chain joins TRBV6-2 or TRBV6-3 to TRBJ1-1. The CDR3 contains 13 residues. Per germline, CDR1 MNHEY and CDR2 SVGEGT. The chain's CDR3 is CASGQGLETEAFF.

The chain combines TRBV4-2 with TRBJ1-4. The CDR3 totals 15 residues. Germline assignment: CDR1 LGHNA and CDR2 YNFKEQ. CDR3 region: CASSQEGATNEKLFF.

CDR3 amino acids: CASSEALGSSYNEQFF. The V and J genes are TRBV2 and TRBJ2-1. The CDR3 totals 16 residues. CDR1 SNHLY and CDR2 FYNNEI come from the germline V gene.

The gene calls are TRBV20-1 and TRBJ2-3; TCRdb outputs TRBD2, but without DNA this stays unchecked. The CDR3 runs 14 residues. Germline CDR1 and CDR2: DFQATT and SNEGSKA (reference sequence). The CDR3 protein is CSASLAGRTDTQYF.

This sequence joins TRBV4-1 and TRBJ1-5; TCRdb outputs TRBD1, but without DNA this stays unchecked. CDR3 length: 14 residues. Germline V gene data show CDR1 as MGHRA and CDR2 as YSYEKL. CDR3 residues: CASSRTQGNQPQHF.

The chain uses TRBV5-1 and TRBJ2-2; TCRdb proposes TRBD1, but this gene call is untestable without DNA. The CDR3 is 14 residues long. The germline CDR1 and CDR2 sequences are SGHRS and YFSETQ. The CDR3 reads CASSFDRVGGELFF.

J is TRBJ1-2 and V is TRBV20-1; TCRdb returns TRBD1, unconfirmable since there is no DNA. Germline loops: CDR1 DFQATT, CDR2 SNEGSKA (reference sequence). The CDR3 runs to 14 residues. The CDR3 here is CSARGTRANYGYTF.

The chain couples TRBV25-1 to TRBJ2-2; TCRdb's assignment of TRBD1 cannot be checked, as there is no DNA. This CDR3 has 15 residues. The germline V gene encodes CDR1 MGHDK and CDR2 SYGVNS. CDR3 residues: CASSGGQGKAGELFF.